This T cell receptor beta chain was observed in a study of blood T cell repertoires in COVID-19 (dated by TCRdb to the early 2020s). For the study in its entirety: The collaborator samples originated in the United States, Italy and Spain and spanned the acute and convalescent phases of COVID-19. The prospective study material was composed of cDNA or gDNA derived from T cells, B-cell-depleted T cells, or PBMCs. Deeply sampled blood TCRbeta repertoires from subjects exposed to, actively infected with, or recovered from COVID-19 were included in the dataset. The repertoires were released in a freely available public database intended as a resource for research on the immune response to SARS-CoV-2. Samples came from the ongoing ImmuneRACE study (first 160 participants) plus 1,254 subjects from 6 global collaborators. Sample metadata almost always included a de-identified subject ID, COVID-19 status, age in years and sex. Where HLA class I and class II types were available, the types were taken from metadata supplied by the sample provider, not from assay-based typing.

With respect to this clone: Its specific antigen is unknown. No qualities accompany the bases; no much larger clone lies one base away.

One collaborating source in Seattle enrolled patients during active infection and followed them longitudinally through the course of disease. Collaborating institutions collected whole blood in K2EDTA tubes following their own protocols. For TCRbeta analysis, collaborators shipped samples in one of three forms: frozen whole blood, isolated PBMCs, or DNA extracted from either of those sample types. What the work shows at the level of the full study, not this receptor alone: How much clinical and demographic metadata was included differed by source and by participant, and the metadata was provided uncurated.

The immunoSEQ Assay, a bias-controlled multiplex PCR, was used to amplify TCRbeta CDR3 regions from genomic DNA. On the authors' methods: The number of nucleated cells in each sample was estimated by amplification of reference gene primers within the assay. To quantify the absolute abundance of each unique TCRbeta CDR3 rearrangement, sequence reads were collapsed and filtered. For each sample, productive Simpson clonality was calculated as the square root of Simpson's diversity index over productive rearrangements. TCRdb provides this immuneACCESS table in a form limited to in-frame rearrangements. Some clones are lacking; in checked studies, under half of them reflect an unresolved V gene, and why the rest are absent is not known. The DNA gave D and trimming, while V, J and clone size come from that table. In this sample the table shows 250,000 to 400,000 clones, 85% to 90% of which occur a single time. Of the sample, 2.5% to 3.5% is held by the ten largest clones.

The CDR3 numbers 16 residues from cysteine through phenylalanine. Left in the record is the CDR3 DNA by itself, 48 bases read in frame from the first base. Sequences PRHDT (CDR1) and FYEKMQ (CDR2) are obtained from the germline V gene (reference sequence). V is shortened by 6 bases, J by 3 bases, and the region joining them spans 20 bases. The V gene is TRBV13 and the J gene is TRBJ2-5; perhaps TRBD2 is the D gene, with 5 bases matching. The sample taken for sequencing was peripheral blood. This receptor was obtained from a woman in her 30s with COVID-19, enrolled during active disease. In nucleotide form, the sequence is TGTGCCAGCAGTTTCCGTTTGGCCGGGCGGGAAGAGACCCAGTACTTC. This yields the protein CASSFRLAGREETQYF.